These T cell receptor beta chains were read from a single sample in a study of blood T cell repertoires in COVID-19. This table comes from immunoSEQ multiplex PCR, and its TCRdb copy is limited to in-frame clones, with some not included. Of 75,000 or so clones listed, around 83% were seen once; the top ten hold roughly 4%. Sample: peripheral blood. The receptors derive from a man aged 50 to 59 with acute or convalescent COVID-19. The CDR3 runs from the conserved cysteine through the conserved F or W. The order of the fields is D gene, J gene, V gene, clone size, CDR3 DNA, CDR3 protein. A D gene is named only where the DNA matches it firmly. Size is stated for part of the rows, as once, few or many counts, or as a class when the clone is expanded.

TRBD1 TRBJ2-7 TRBV7-8 NA TGTGCCAGCAGCTTAGTGGGGACAGAAGTAACCTACGAGCAGTACTTC CASSLVGTEVTYEQYF
NA TRBJ2-7 TRBV20-1 NA TGCAGTGCAGCGGCGTACTACGAGCAGTACTTC CSAAAYYEQYF
NA TRBJ2-1 TRBV3-1/TRBV3-2 NA TGTGCCAGCAGCCCACTGGACAGCTACAATGAGCAGTTCTTC CASSPLDSYNEQFF
NA TRBJ2-2 TRBV4-1 NA TGCGCCAGCAGCCAAGCCCTCCGGGACTTCTACACCGGGGAGCTGTTTTTT CASSQALRDFYTGELFF
TRBD1 TRBJ1-5 TRBV28 NA TGTGCCAGCAGTACCTCGGACAGGGGACGACAGCCCCAGCATTTT CASSTSDRGRQPQHF
NA TRBJ1-4 TRBV5-1 NA TGCGCCAGCAGCTTGGCCGGGGGAGGGTCTGAAAAACTGTTTTTT CASSLAGGGSEKLFF
NA TRBJ2-2 TRBV7-9 NA TGTGCCAGCAGCACCCCCCTGGGTTGGGAGTTGTTTTTT CASSTPLGWELFF
NA TRBJ2-2 TRBV7-2 NA TGTGCCAGCAGCTGGGCGATGGGGCGAGACGGGGAGCTGTTTTTT CASSWAMGRDGELFF
NA TRBJ2-7 TRBV27 NA TGTGCCAGCAGTTTATCGCCAGGGGCCTACGAGCAGTACTTC CASSLSPGAYEQYF
NA TRBJ2-5 TRBV12-3/TRBV12-4 NA TGTGCCAGCAGACTCGGACAGCCAGGGGCCCAGTACTTC CASRLGQPGAQYF
NA TRBJ2-7 TRBV6-1 NA TGTGCCAGCAGTGAATGGGGGCTCTACGAGCAGTACTTC CASSEWGLYEQYF
TRBD2 TRBJ2-1 TRBV9 NA TGTGCCAGCAGCGTCTTACCCGGCGGGGGTAGCTCCTACAATGAGCAGTTCTTC CASSVLPGGGSSYNEQFF
TRBD2 TRBJ2-1 TRBV6-5 NA TGTGCCATCCGGACTAGCGGGGTCAATGAGCAGTTCTTC CAIRTSGVNEQFF
TRBD2 TRBJ2-1 TRBV4-2 NA TGTGCCAGCAGCCACACCGCTAGCGGGGGGCTTTCATTCTTC CASSHTASGGLSFF
TRBD2 TRBJ2-1 TRBV19 NA TGTGCCAGTAGCGGACAACGGACTAGTGGGTCTCCTGAGCAGTTCTTC CASSGQRTSGSPEQFF
NA TRBJ1-1 TRBV6-5 NA TGTGCCAGCTCCGGGAGCGGCACTGAAGCTTTCTTT CASSGSGTEAFF
TRBD1 TRBJ2-1 TRBV5-1 NA TGCGCCAGCAGCTCCTCCGGGACAGCCTACAATGAGCAGTTCTTC CASSSSGTAYNEQFF
NA TRBJ2-1 TRBV28 NA TGTGCCAGCATCCGGGGTGGCAATGAGCAGTTCTTC CASIRGGNEQFF
NA TRBJ1-2 TRBV9 NA TGTGCCAGCAGCGTAGGCTCAGGTGGCTACACCTTC CASSVGSGGYTF
NA TRBJ1-4 TRBV7-2 NA TGTGCCAGCAGCTCTCAGGGTGCAACTAATGAAAAACTGTTTTTT CASSSQGATNEKLFF
TRBD2 TRBJ2-7 TRBV5-1 once TGCGCCAGCAGCTTGGGATTAGCGGGGGGTTCCTACGAGCAGTACTTC CASSLGLAGGSYEQYF
TRBD1 TRBJ1-2 TRBV6-1 NA TGTGCCAGCAGTGATAGGACAGGGGAACGGGGCTACACCTTC CASSDRTGERGYTF
NA TRBJ2-7 TRBV18 NA TGTGCCAGCTCACTGTCCGGTGGAGCCGACTACGAGCAGTACTTC CASSLSGGADYEQYF
NA TRBJ1-1 TRBV5-1 NA TGCGCCAGCAGCGGAGGGAACCTGAACACTGAAGCTTTCTTT CASSGGNLNTEAFF
TRBD1 TRBJ1-2 TRBV13 NA TGTGCCAGCAGCGGACTACAGGGGAAGCTCTATGGCTACACCTTC CASSGLQGKLYGYTF
TRBD1 TRBJ1-1 TRBV5-5 NA TGTGCCAGCAGCTCGGACAGGGGGAGAACTGAAGCTTTCTTT CASSSDRGRTEAFF
NA TRBJ1-2 TRBV7-9 once TGTGCCAGCAGCTTCCTAGCTAACTATGGCTACACCTTC CASSFLANYGYTF
TRBD1 TRBJ1-3 TRBV24-1 NA TGTGCCACCAGTGACTCGGGACAGGGGAGGGGAAACACCATATATTTT CATSDSGQGRGNTIYF
NA TRBJ2-2 TRBV7-9 NA TGTGCCAGCAGCTCGCAGGGGTACGACACCGGGGAGCTGTTTTTT CASSSQGYDTGELFF
NA TRBJ2-1 TRBV7-7 NA TGTGCCAGCAGCCAACGCCTGACAGATTCCTACAATGAGCAGTTCTTC CASSQRLTDSYNEQFF
NA TRBJ2-2 TRBV11-3 NA TGTGCCAGCAGTCCCTGGGCGAACGGGGAGCTGTTTTTT CASSPWANGELFF
TRBD1 TRBJ2-7 TRBV15 NA TGTGCCACCAGCAGAGATCCGGGACAGAAAGAAGAGCAGTACTTC CATSRDPGQKEEQYF
TRBD1 TRBJ2-7 TRBV15 NA TGTGCCACCAGCAGAGATTCCGGGACAGGGACCTACGAGCAGTACTTC CATSRDSGTGTYEQYF
NA TRBJ2-5 TRBV7-7 NA TGTGCCAGTCAACAGGACCCTTACCAAGAGACCCAGTACTTC CASQQDPYQETQYF
TRBD1 TRBJ2-7 TRBV6-2/TRBV6-3 once TGTGCCAGCAGGTACAGGGGCGAGCAGTACTTC CASRYRGEQYF
NA TRBJ2-2 TRBV30 NA TGTGCCTGGAGCCTAGTTATCGGGGAGCTGTTTTTT CAWSLVIGELFF
NA TRBJ1-3 TRBV24-1 once TGTGCCACCAGTCCGAGTCGCTCTGGAAACACCATATATTTT CATSPSRSGNTIYF
TRBD1 TRBJ1-6 TRBV5-5 few TGTGCCAGCAGACCGGGGGGACAGGATAATTCACCCCTCCACTTT CASRPGGQDNSPLHF
TRBD1 TRBJ1-1 TRBV30 NA TGTGCCTGGAGTATAAACAGGGGGCAAGTTTTCTTT CAWSINRGQVFF